The source of this T cell receptor (beta chain) is a study of T cells after posttransplantation cyclophosphamide. Study results and limitations: Donor-recipient repertoire similarity was low at 1-2 months, rising over year one. Recipient CMV seropositivity and CMV reactivation strongly tracked TRB clonality. TRB overlap between skin or GI tissue T cells and blood was limited.

This clone has a handful of counts. The antigen is not known. This same CDR3 is encoded by further DNA sequences in the sample. Busulfan-fludarabine conditioning, marrow transplant, and cyclophosphamide on days +3 and +4 were administered. Some clones are missing from TCRdb's copy, which holds only in-frame ones; the method was immunoSEQ multiplex PCR. Of thousands of clones detected, about 70% appear once; the ten largest clones hold around half. The clonotype was recovered from a female patient in her thirties or forties who received an allogeneic stem cell transplant from a related donor, was CMV-positive, and had no GVHD. Some T cells may be provided by the graft donor. The sequencing used CD8+ T cells sorted from PBMCs, collected 1,000 to 1,200 days after allogeneic stem cell transplant with posttransplant cyclophosphamide.

For the CDR3, the DNA is TGTGCCAGCAGTTCCGGGACTAGTTACGAGCAGTACTTC. Protein sequence: CASSSGTSYEQYF. The chain is built from TRBV27 and TRBJ2-7, with TRBD2 matching 8 bases. V shed 4 bases, J shed 4 bases, and the junction held 3 bases outside the gene matches. The CDR3 has 13 residues. The germline CDR1 and CDR2 sequences are MNHEY and SMNVEV (reference sequence).